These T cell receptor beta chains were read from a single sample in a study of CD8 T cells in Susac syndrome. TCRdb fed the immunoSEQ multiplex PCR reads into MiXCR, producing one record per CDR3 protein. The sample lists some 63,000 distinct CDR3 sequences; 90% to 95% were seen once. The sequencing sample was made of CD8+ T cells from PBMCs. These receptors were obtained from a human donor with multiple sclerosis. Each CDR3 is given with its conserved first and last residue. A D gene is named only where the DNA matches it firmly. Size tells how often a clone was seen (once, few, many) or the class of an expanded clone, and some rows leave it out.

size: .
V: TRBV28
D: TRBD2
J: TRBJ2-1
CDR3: CASSRLAGGGYEQFF
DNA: TGTGCCAGCAGTCGACTAGCGGGGGGAGGGTATGAGCAGTTCTTC

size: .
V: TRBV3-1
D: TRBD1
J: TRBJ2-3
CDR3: CASSGTTGGDTQYF
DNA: TGTGCCAGCAGCGGAACAACAGGGGGGGATACGCAGTATTTT

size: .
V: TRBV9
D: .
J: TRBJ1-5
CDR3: CASSQENSNQPQHF
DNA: TGTGCCAGCAGCCAGGAAAATAGCAATCAGCCCCAGCATTTT

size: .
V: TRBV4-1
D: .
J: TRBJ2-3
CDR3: CASSQDVPGTDTQYF
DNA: TGCGCCAGCAGCCAAGATGTCCCCGGCACAGATACGCAGTATTTT

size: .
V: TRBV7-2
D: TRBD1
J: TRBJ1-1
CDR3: CASSFGQGALTEAFF
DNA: TGTGCCAGCAGCTTTGGACAGGGGGCTCTTACTGAAGCTTTCTTT

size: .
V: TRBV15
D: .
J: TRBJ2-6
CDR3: CATSRETGSFSGANVLTF
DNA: TGTGCCACCAGCAGAGAAACAGGGAGCTTTTCTGGGGCCAACGTCCTGACTTTC

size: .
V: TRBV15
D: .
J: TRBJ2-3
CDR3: CATSREPPGVVTDTQYF
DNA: TGTGCCACCAGCAGAGAGCCCCCAGGGGTTGTGACAGATACGCAGTATTTT

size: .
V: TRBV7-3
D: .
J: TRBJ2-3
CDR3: CASSLRSLPGVSTDTQYF
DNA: TGTGCCAGCAGCTTAAGAAGTCTCCCGGGGGTCAGCACAGATACGCAGTATTTT

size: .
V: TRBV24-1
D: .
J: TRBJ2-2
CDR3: CATSLGHTANTGELFF
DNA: TGTGCCACCAGCCTAGGACACACCGCGAACACCGGGGAGCTGTTTTTT

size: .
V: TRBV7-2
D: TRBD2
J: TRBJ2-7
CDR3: CASSQTSGGSYEQYF
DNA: TGTGCCAGCAGCCAGACTAGCGGGGGGTCCTACGAGCAGTACTTC

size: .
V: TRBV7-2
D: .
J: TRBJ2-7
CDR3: CASSSPWTLPYEQYF
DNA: TGTGCCAGCAGCTCCCCTTGGACACTTCCCTACGAGCAGTACTTC

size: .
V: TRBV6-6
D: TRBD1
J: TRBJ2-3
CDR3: CASSYAPGQGADTQYF
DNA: TGTGCCAGCAGTTACGCTCCGGGACAGGGGGCAGATACGCAGTATTTT

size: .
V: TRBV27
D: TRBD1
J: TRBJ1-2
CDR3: CASSSAWTGGAHGYTF
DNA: TGTGCCAGCAGTTCAGCCTGGACAGGGGGCGCCCATGGCTACACCTTC

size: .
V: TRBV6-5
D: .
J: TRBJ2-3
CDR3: CASSYSRGSGSTDTQYF
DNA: TGTGCCAGCAGTTACTCTCGTGGGTCAGGATCCACAGATACGCAGTATTTT

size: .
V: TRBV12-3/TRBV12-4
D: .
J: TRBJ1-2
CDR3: CASSHRGGGQRYGYTF
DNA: TGTGCCAGCAGCCATAGGGGGGGTGGCCAGCGCTATGGCTACACCTTC

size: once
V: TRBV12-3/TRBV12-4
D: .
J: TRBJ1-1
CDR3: CASSLLRVEGTEAFF
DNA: TGTGCCAGCAGTTTATTGAGGGTTGAGGGCACTGAAGCTTTCTTT

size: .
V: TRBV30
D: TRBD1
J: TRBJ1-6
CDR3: CAWGDSGHSPLHF
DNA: TGTGCCTGGGGGGACAGCGGTCATTCACCCCTCCACTTT

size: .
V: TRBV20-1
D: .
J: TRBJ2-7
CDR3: CSARGEVPGGPWEQYF
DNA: TGCAGTGCTAGAGGGGAGGTTCCGGGGGGCCCCTGGGAGCAGTACTTC

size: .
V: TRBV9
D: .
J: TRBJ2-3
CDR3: CASSVDGDTQYF
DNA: TGTGCCAGCAGCGTAGACGGCGATACGCAGTATTTT

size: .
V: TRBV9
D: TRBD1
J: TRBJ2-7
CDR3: CASSPVGTGIYEQYF
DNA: TGTGCCAGCAGCCCGGTGGGGACAGGTATCTACGAGCAGTACTTC

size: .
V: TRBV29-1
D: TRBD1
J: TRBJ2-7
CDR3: CSVATWTGTYEQYF
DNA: TGCAGCGTCGCCACGTGGACAGGCACCTACGAGCAGTACTTC

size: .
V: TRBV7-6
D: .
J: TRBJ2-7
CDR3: CASSPLKYPYEQYF
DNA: TGTGCCAGCAGCCCACTAAAGTACCCCTACGAGCAGTACTTC

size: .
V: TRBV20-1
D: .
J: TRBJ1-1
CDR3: CSAREGWGTEAFF
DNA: TGCAGTGCTAGAGAGGGTTGGGGCACTGAAGCTTTCTTT

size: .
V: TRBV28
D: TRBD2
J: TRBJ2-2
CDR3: CASSFLTTGGYTGELFF
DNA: TGTGCCAGCAGTTTCTTAACTACGGGGGGGTACACCGGGGAGCTGTTTTTT

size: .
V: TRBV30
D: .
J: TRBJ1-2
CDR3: CAWSVVGDGYTF
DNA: TGTGCCTGGAGCGTCGTAGGAGATGGCTACACCTTC

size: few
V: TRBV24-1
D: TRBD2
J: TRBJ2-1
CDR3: CATREAGEGNEQFF
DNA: TGTGCCACCCGGGAGGCGGGGGAAGGCAATGAGCAGTTCTTC

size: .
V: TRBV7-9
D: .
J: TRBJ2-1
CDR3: CASSLWGDEQFF
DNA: TGTGCCAGCAGCTTGTGGGGCGATGAGCAGTTCTTC

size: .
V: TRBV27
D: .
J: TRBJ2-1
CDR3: CASREAGNEQFF
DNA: TGTGCCAGCAGGGAGGCAGGCAATGAGCAGTTCTTC

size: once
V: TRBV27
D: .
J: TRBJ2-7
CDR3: CASRRTGSYEQYF
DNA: TGTGCCAGCCGAAGAACAGGTTCCTACGAGCAGTACTTC

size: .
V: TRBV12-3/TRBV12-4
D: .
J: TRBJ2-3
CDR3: CASSPASQTTDTQYF
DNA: TGTGCCAGCAGTCCAGCCAGCCAGACGACAGATACGCAGTATTTT

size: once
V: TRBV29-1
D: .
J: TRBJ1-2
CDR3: CSVEDPGTYYGYTF
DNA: TGCAGCGTTGAAGATCCAGGGACGTACTATGGCTACACCTTC

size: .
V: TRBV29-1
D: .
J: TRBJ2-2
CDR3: CSVARTNTGELFF
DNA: TGCAGCGTTGCCAGGACGAACACCGGGGAGCTGTTTTTT

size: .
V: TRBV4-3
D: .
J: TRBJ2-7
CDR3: CASSQGLARGISYEQYF
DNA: TGCGCCAGCAGCCAGGGCCTCGCCCGGGGGATCTCCTACGAGCAGTACTTC

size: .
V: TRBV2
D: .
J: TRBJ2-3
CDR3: CASSEGAVGTDTQYF
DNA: TGTGCCAGCAGTGAAGGAGCTGTGGGCACAGATACGCAGTATTTT

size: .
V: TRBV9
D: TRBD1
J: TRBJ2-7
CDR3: CASSSSTGENEQYF
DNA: TGTGCCAGCAGCTCGTCCACAGGGGAAAACGAGCAGTACTTC

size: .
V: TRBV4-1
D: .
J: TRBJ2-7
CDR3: CASSQADSGTGSYEQYF
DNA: TGCGCCAGCAGCCAAGCTGATAGCGGGACAGGGTCCTACGAGCAGTACTTC

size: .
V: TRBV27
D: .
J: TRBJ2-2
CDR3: CASSLVPGELFF
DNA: TGTGCCAGCAGTTTAGTACCCGGGGAGCTGTTTTTT

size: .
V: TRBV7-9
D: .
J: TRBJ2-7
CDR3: CASRGIYEQYF
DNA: TGTGCCAGCAGGGGGATATACGAGCAGTACTTC

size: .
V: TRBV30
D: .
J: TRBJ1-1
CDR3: CAWSGSGMAEAFF
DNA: TGTGCCTGGAGTGGTTCAGGGATGGCTGAAGCTTTCTTT

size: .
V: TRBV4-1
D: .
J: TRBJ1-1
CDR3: CASSQGWQAFF
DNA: TGCGCCAGCAGCCAAGGTTGGCAAGCTTTCTTT

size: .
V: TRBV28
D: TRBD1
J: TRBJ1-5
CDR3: CASSSTGFNQPQHF
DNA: TGTGCCAGCAGTTCGACAGGGTTCAATCAGCCCCAGCATTTT

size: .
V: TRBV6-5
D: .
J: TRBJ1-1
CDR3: CASSPLLNTEAFF
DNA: TGTGCCAGCAGTCCACTCCTGAACACTGAAGCTTTCTTT

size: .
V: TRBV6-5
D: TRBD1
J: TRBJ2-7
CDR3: CASSFVGGAEQYF
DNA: TGTGCCAGCAGTTTTGTAGGGGGCGCCGAGCAGTACTTC

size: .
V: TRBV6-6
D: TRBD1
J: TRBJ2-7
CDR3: CASSQGAYEQYF
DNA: TGTGCCAGCAGTCAGGGGGCCTACGAGCAGTACTTC

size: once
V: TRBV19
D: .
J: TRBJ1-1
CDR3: CASSSSLNTEAFF
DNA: TGTGCCAGTAGTTCCTCTCTGAACACTGAAGCTTTCTTT

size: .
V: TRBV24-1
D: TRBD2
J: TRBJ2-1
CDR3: CATSIAGAYNEQFF
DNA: TGTGCCACCAGTATAGCGGGGGCCTACAATGAGCAGTTCTTC

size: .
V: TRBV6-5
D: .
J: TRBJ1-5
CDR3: CASSRQAQYQPQHF
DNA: TGTGCCAGCAGTAGACAGGCGCAATATCAGCCCCAGCATTTT

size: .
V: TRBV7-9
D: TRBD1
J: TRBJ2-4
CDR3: CASSLGTGGLNIQYF
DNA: TGTGCCAGCAGCTTAGGGACAGGGGGCTTGAACATTCAGTACTTC

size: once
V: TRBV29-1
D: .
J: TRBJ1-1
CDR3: CSVVSTTEAFF
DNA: TGCAGCGTTGTCTCAACCACTGAAGCTTTCTTT

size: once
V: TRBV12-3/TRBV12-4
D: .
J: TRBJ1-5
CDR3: CASMTGGEPQHF
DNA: TGTGCCAGCATGACCGGAGGAGAGCCCCAGCATTTT

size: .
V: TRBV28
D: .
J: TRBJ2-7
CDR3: CASSLSGMSYEQYF
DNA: TGTGCCAGCAGCCTCTCGGGTATGAGTTACGAGCAGTACTTC

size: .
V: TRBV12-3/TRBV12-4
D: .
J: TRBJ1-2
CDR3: CASSPGLVYGYTF
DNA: TGTGCCAGCAGTCCAGGGTTGGTCTATGGCTACACCTTC

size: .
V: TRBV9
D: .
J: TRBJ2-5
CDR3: CASSVDPGQETQYF
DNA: TGTGCCAGCAGCGTAGACCCAGGGCAAGAGACCCAGTACTTC

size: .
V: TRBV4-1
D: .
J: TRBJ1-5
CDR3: CASSHVQGQPQHF
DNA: TGCGCCAGCAGCCATGTACAGGGACAGCCCCAGCATTTT

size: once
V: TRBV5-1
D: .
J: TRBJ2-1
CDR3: CASSLSVNEQFF
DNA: TGCGCCAGCTCCCTTTCCGTCAATGAGCAGTTCTTC

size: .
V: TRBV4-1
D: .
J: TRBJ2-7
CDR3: CASSQGPGALFEQYF
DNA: TGCGCCAGCAGCCAAGGGCCAGGGGCATTGTTCGAGCAGTACTTC

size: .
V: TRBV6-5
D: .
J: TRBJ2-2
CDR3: CASSVQPRSTGELFF
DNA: TGTGCCAGCAGTGTCCAACCCAGGAGCACCGGGGAGCTGTTTTTT

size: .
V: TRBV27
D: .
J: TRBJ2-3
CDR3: CASSLIQGTTDTQYF
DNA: TGTGCCAGCAGTTTAATCCAGGGAACCACAGATACGCAGTATTTT

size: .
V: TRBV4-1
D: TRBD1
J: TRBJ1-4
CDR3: CASSLRQGGEKLFF
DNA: TGCGCCAGCAGCCTTCGACAGGGGGGTGAAAAACTGTTTTTT